This T cell receptor (beta chain) came from a study of blood T cell repertoires in COVID-19 (dated by TCRdb to between 2020 and 2021). Regarding the complete study: Collaborator samples came from the United States, Italy and Spain and covered acute and convalescent phases of COVID-19. HLA class I and class II types, where available, came from metadata supplied by the sample provider rather than from assay-based typing. The repertoires were made available in a free public database intended to serve as a resource for research on the immune response to SARS-CoV-2. Deeply sampled blood TCRbeta repertoires from subjects exposed to, actively infected with, or recovered from COVID-19 were included in the dataset. Samples came from the ongoing ImmuneRACE study (first 160 participants) plus 1,254 subjects from 6 global collaborators. The sample metadata nearly always contained a de-identified subject ID, COVID-19 status, age in years and sex. The material from the prospective study consisted of cDNA or gDNA derived from T cells, B-cell-depleted T cells, or PBMCs.

The research as a whole found: The amount of clinical and demographic metadata varied by source and participant and was provided uncurated.

The collaborating institutions used their own protocols to collect whole blood in K2EDTA tubes. For TCRbeta analysis, collaborator samples were shipped as frozen whole blood, as isolated PBMCs, or as DNA extracted from either sample type. Its CDR3 holds 18 amino acids, cysteine through phenylalanine. Here the CDR3 DNA is all that survives: 54 bases in frame from base 1. The junction shows trimming of 0 bases on V and 3 bases on J, and the gene matches do not reach 11 bases of it. CDR1 and CDR2 are read off the germline V gene as SGDLS and YYNGEE. TCRbeta CDR3 regions were amplified from genomic DNA by means of the immunoSEQ Assay, a bias-controlled multiplex PCR. In the source study's methods: Within the assay, amplification of reference gene primers was used to estimate how many nucleated cells each sample contained. To quantify the absolute abundance of each unique TCRbeta CDR3 rearrangement, sequence reads were collapsed and filtered. For each sample, productive Simpson clonality was calculated as the square root of Simpson's diversity index across productive rearrangements. TCRdb holds this immuneACCESS table with in-frame rearrangements only. Some clones are missing; in checked studies, unresolved V genes explain under half, and the rest has no known cause. D and trimming come from the DNA, and the V and J calls and clone size come from that table. The sample includes around 50,000 clones, with 82% observed a single time. 8.2% of the sample is held by the ten biggest clonotypes.

About this clone itself: It lacks a known antigen. No base quality values were provided; no much bigger clone lies one nucleotide off.

The sample consisted of peripheral blood. Recombination joined TRBV9 with TRBJ1-2, with 10 middle bases fitting TRBD1. This receptor was obtained from a woman older than 75 with acute or convalescent COVID-19. The nucleotides are TGTGCCAGCAGCGTAGCCCCCACCCGGGACAGGGGAGACTATGGCTACACCTTC. Its protein reads: CASSVAPTRDRGDYGYTF.